This T cell receptor beta chain was captured by sequencing in a study of cytomegalovirus exposure and HLA in healthy donors. Overall study: Earlier sequencing of 200 million or so T cells yielded nearly 120 million unique TCR beta sequences.

The PCR ran on 60 Vbeta and 13 Jbeta primers. Profiled with immunoSEQ multiplex PCR; TCRdb holds only in-frame clones, not every one. This sample has 150,000 to 200,000 clones, with about 83% found just once. J was trimmed by 0 bases and V by 0 bases; bases with no gene match: 1. This CDR3 has 15 amino acids. The germline V gene has CDR1 MNHEY and CDR2 SMNVEV (reference sequence). Study-wide results and caveats: Among CMV-associated TCR beta chains, most appeared HLA-restricted in a later analysis. TRBV6-2, TRBV6-3 and some other V segments were unresolvable in 87-base-pair reads. Among TCR beta chains of equal frequency, HLA-associated ones were more clonally expanded in a later analysis.

Concerning this clone itself: Its antigen is undetermined.

J is TRBJ1-1 and V is TRBV27, with TRBD1 matching 7 bases. Sequenced input: PBMCs. The sequence was collected from a girl aged 10-17 years in good health and CMV-seropositive. CDR3 loop: CASSLSTGLNTEAFF. CDR3 DNA: TGTGCCAGCAGTTTATCGACAGGGCTGAACACTGAAGCTTTCTTT.